This T cell receptor (beta chain) came from a study of Graves' ophthalmopathy and Graves' hyperthyroidism. Study as a whole: Blood was drawn at initial diagnosis, before any treatment. Study findings and constraints: Blood shared most expanded thyroid clonotypes above 0.001 frequency.

On this clonotype itself: Its target is not known.

The CDR3 spans 15 residues. Trimming pared 5 bases from V and 2 bases from J, leaving 16 bases between. Germline V gene lookup returns CDR1 LGHNA and CDR2 YSLEER. All donors with ophthalmopathy were recorded as having moderate-to-severe activity, CAS ≥3, NOSPECS ≥4 and a duration under 3 months. Amplifying from RNA transcripts, the study obtained TCR beta CDR3 regions. Investigators did first-round RT-PCR with HTBI primers, then second-round multiplex PCR. TCRdb ran MiXCR on the multiplex PCR reads and lists one entry per CDR3 protein. The sample has 650,000 to 800,000 distinct CDR3 sequences, over 40% seen once.

V gene TRBV4-3 combines with J gene TRBJ2-7, with D perhaps assigned TRBD1 or TRBD2 (6 bases each). The specimen was peripheral blood. The sequence was obtained from an adult man with Graves' ophthalmopathy. The CDR3 loop is CASSSEWGAAYEQYF. CDR3 coding DNA: TGCGCCAGCAGCAGCGAGTGGGGGGCGGCCTACGAGCAGTACTTC.